The following is a TCR beta chain sequence with its context. Its antigen remains unknown. With 60 Vbeta and 13 Jbeta primers, the PCR was carried out. The repertoire was sequenced with immunoSEQ multiplex PCR; TCRdb's copy has only in-frame clones and lacks some. The sample consists of about 160,000 clones, roughly 80% of them appearing once. The data were obtained in a study of cytomegalovirus exposure and HLA in healthy donors. Findings of the study overall: Per a later analysis, 15,000 to 20,000 TCR beta sequences showed association with HLA alleles at 0.05 false discovery rate.

The CDR3 consists of 14 residues. Germline V gives CDR1 SGHRS, CDR2 YFSETQ. The V end was cut by 5 bases, the J end by 4 bases, with 12 bases between. V gene TRBV5-1 combines with J gene TRBJ2-2; a weak D match, TRBD1 (5 bases). What was sequenced was PBMCs. This sequence was found in a male donor in good health and CMV-seropositive. The CDR3, as DNA: TGCGCCAGCAGGAACCCAAGGGGCACCGGGGAGCTGTTTTTT. Protein: CASRNPRGTGELFF. Complete variable domain (other parts from reference TRBV5-1 and TRBJ2-2): KAGVTQTPRYLIKTRGQQVTLSCSPISGHRSVSWYQQTPGQGLQFLFEYFSETQRNKGNFPGRFSGRQFSNSRSEMNVSTLELGDSALYLCASRNPRGTGELFFGEGSRLTVL.